Each of the 25 T cell receptor beta chains below was sequenced from the same sample in a study of blood T cell repertoires in COVID-19. The data were produced by immunoSEQ multiplex PCR, yet TCRdb's version contains in-frame clones alone and is incomplete. The table has around 300,000 clones, around 85% seen once; the top ten hold around 4%. The sample taken for sequencing was peripheral blood. Receptors were obtained from a woman aged 45-60 years with active or convalescent COVID-19.

V is TRBV15 and J is TRBJ2-3; TRBD1 matches 10 bases. Germline CDR1 and CDR2: LNHNV and YYDKDF (reference sequence). The CDR3 runs to 18 residues. Trimming took 0 bases from V and 3 from J; bases not matched to a gene: 9. CDR3 in DNA: TGTGCCACCAGCAGAGATTTGGGGGACAGGGGTAGAACAGATACGCAGTATTTT. This gives the protein CATSRDLGDRGRTDTQYF.

The chain couples TRBV9 to TRBJ2-2, with TRBD2 matching over 7 bases. The CDR3 extends over 16 amino acids. CDR1 is SGDLS and CDR2 is YYNGEE in the germline V gene. V dropped 4 bases and J dropped 3; count of bases not matched to a gene: 9. The chain's CDR3 is CASSPPGTTDTGELFF. The CDR3 coding sequence is TGTGCCAGCAGCCCTCCCGGGACTACAGACACCGGGGAGCTGTTTTTT.

J is TRBJ2-7 and V is TRBV9; 7 positions match TRBD1. The CDR3 sequence is 14 residues long. J gave up 2 bases and V 4 bases, and 6 bases lay outside the gene matches. Germline V lookup: CDR1 SGDLS, CDR2 YYNGEE. CDR3 loop: CASSPGQVPYEQYF. The CDR3 DNA reads TGTGCCAGCAGCCCCGGACAGGTCCCCTACGAGCAGTACTTC.

The chain couples TRBV2 to TRBJ2-1, with D possibly matching TRBD1 (6 bases). The CDR3 is 13 residues long. Germline V gene lookup returns CDR1 SNHLY and CDR2 FYNNEI. V was cut by 7 bases and J by 9 bases, with 16 bases left in between. The CDR3 reads CASTRGPSGEQFF. The CDR3 bases are TGTGCCAGCACCAGGGGCCCGTCGGGTGAGCAGTTCTTC.

This chain joins TRBV19 and TRBJ1-3; the match to TRBD1 covers 8 bases. Germline V gives CDR1 LNHDA, CDR2 SQIVND (reference sequence). J was trimmed by 2 bases and V by 7 bases; bases with no gene match: 7. This CDR3 has 15 residues. Here the CDR3 DNA reads TGTGCCAGTACCTCCACGACAGGGGCTGGAAACACCATATATTTT. Amino acids: CASTSTTGAGNTIYF.

V usage is TRBV6-1 and J usage is TRBJ1-1, with D uncertain. This CDR3 region has 13 residues. V dropped 3 bases and J dropped 0 bases, with 5 bases sitting between them. Germline V gene sequence: CDR1 MNHNS, CDR2 SASEGT. CDR3 loop: CASSDAVNTEAFF. The CDR3 DNA sequence: TGTGCCAGCAGTGATGCGGTGAACACTGAAGCTTTCTTT.

The CDR3 bases are TGTGCCAGCAGCTTAGTAGGACTAGCGGGGGTGAATTCCTACGAGCAGTACTTC. Translation: CASSLVGLAGVNSYEQYF. This chain joins TRBV7-8 and TRBJ2-7; the match to TRBD2 covers 13 bases. This CDR3 is built from 18 residues. Germline-derived CDR1 and CDR2 are SGHVS and FQNEAQ. V dropped 1 base and J dropped 1; count of bases not matched to a gene: 7.

This rearrangement joins TRBV24-1 to TRBJ1-2; 10 nucleotides align to TRBD1. Germline trimming cut 8 bases from V and 4 bases from J; bases unmatched to any gene: 6. Germline V CDR1 and CDR2: KGHDR, SFDVKD. CDR3 length: 14 amino acids. The CDR3 sequence is CATNPGTGAYGYTF. CDR3 DNA sequence: TGTGCCACCAACCCCGGGACAGGGGCCTATGGCTACACCTTC.

The gene calls are TRBV30 and TRBJ2-1; possibly TRBD1 for D (5 bases). The germline gives CDR1 GTSNPN, CDR2 SVGIG (reference sequence). V gave up 5 bases and J gave up 0 bases, with 14 bases separating them. The CDR3 length is 15 residues. The CDR3 DNA follows: TGTGCCTGGGACCCTACAGGTAGCTCCTACAATGAGCAGTTCTTC. The encoded protein is CAWDPTGSSYNEQFF.

DNA for the CDR3: TGTGCCAGCAGCTTCTACAGGGGGAAAAAGTTCTTC. Residues: CASSFYRGKKFF. The chain uses TRBV7-3 and TRBJ2-1, with 8 bases identical to TRBD1. Germline loops: CDR1 SGHTA, CDR2 FQGTGA. The junction had 6 bases not matched to a gene; V was cut back by 3 bases and J by 14 bases. The length of the CDR3 is 12 residues.

The CDR3 coding sequence is TGTGCCAGCAGCCCGCGACTAGCGGGAAGATACAATGAGCAGTTCTTC. Its protein product is CASSPRLAGRYNEQFF. The chain joins TRBV7-3 to TRBJ2-1; 11 bases agree with TRBD2. Looked up from germline, CDR1 is SGHTA and CDR2 is FQGTGA. CDR3 length equals 16 residues. The J segment lost 4 bases and the V segment lost 5 bases, leaving 7 bases of the junction unmatched. The variable domain in full, with the rest retrieved from reference TRBV7-3 and TRBJ2-1, is GAGVSQTPSNKVTEKGKYVELRCDPISGHTALYWYRQSLGQGPEFLIYFQGTGAADDSGLPNDRFFAVRPEGSVSTLKIQRTERGDSAVYLCASSPRLAGRYNEQFFGPGTRLTVL.

The V gene is TRBV3-1 (or the pseudogene TRBV3-2), the J gene TRBJ2-3, with 9 nucleotides matching TRBD1. Trimming took 4 bases from V and 3 from J; bases not matched to a gene: 8. The CDR3 consists of 16 residues. Germline V gene sequence: CDR1 LGHDT, CDR2 YNNKEL (reference sequence). CDR3 nucleotides: TGTGCCAGCAGCCGAATGCAGACAGGGGGGACAGATACGCAGTATTTT. This codes for CASSRMQTGGTDTQYF.

J is TRBJ2-5 and V is TRBV12-3 or TRBV12-4; D is possibly TRBD2 (6 bases). This CDR3 is built from 13 residues. V was clipped by 2 bases and J by 4 bases, with 8 bases between them. The CDR3 nucleotides are TGTGCCAGCAGTTTAAGGAGGGGAGAGACCCAGTACTTC. This sequence encodes CASSLRRGETQYF.

This rearrangement joins TRBV5-1 to TRBJ2-7, with TRBD1 matching 7 bases. Germline V gives CDR1 SGHRS, CDR2 YFSETQ. V shed 4 bases and J 1 base; nucleotides not matched to a gene: 8. The CDR3 spans 15 residues. CDR3 protein: CASSTQGPGSYEQYF. CDR3 DNA: TGCGCCAGCAGCACACAGGGGCCGGGATCCTACGAGCAGTACTTC.

The chain uses TRBV2 and TRBJ1-1; D uncertain. The ends were cut back, 4 bases at V and 3 bases at J, with 9 bases in the middle. The CDR3 length is 13 residues. Germline lookup yields CDR1 SNHLY and CDR2 FYNNEI. Here the CDR3 reads CASSGAAYTEAFF. CDR3 DNA: TGTGCCAGCAGTGGAGCCGCGTACACTGAAGCTTTCTTT.

The chain joins TRBV29-1 to TRBJ1-1, with 8 bases lining up with TRBD1. After removal of 5 bases from V and 8 bases from J, the junction contained 7 bases not matched to a gene. This CDR3 is built from 12 residues. CDR1 and CDR2 from the germline V gene are SQVTM and ANQGSEA. CDR3 DNA: TGCAGCGTTTATACAGGGGGTAGGGAAGCTTTCTTT. Protein: CSVYTGGREAFF.

The chain recombines TRBV6-4 with TRBJ2-2; 9 nucleotides line up with TRBD1. CDR1 and CDR2 (germline): MRHNA, SNTAGT. J was trimmed by 1 base and V by 4 bases; bases with no gene match: 1. This CDR3 has 15 residues. In DNA, the CDR3 is TGTGCCAGCAGTGGACAGGGGGGGAACACCGGGGAGCTGTTTTTT. Amino acids: CASSGQGGNTGELFF.

The chain couples TRBV12-3 or TRBV12-4 to TRBJ2-5; 7 positions agree with TRBD2. The V gene end was trimmed by 6 bases and the J gene end by 5 bases; junction bases not matched to a gene: 3. The CDR3 runs to 12 residues. CDR3 sequence (DNA): TGTGCCAGCAGGGGGGGGTTGGAGACCCAGTACTTC. Amino acid sequence: CASRGGLETQYF.

This clone was picked up one time. The rearrangement uses TRBV6-5 and TRBJ1-2; 10 positions match TRBD1. Germline-derived CDR1 and CDR2 are MNHEY and SVGAGI. The CDR3 is made up of 15 amino acids. The trim removed 0 bases at V and 7 bases at J, leaving 5 bases unmatched. The CDR3, as DNA: TGTGCCAGCAGTTACTCCGACAGGGGGCGTACTGGCTACACCTTC. Its translation is CASSYSDRGRTGYTF.

The chain is built from TRBV5-1 and TRBJ2-5, with 8 nucleotides matching TRBD2. This CDR3 is 14 amino acids long. Germline V CDR1 and CDR2: SGHRS, YFSETQ. J gave up 5 bases and V 4 bases, and 7 bases lay outside the gene matches. The CDR3 DNA is TGCGCCAGCAGCACGTTCGGGAGGGCGGAGACCCAGTACTTC. Its protein product is CASSTFGRAETQYF. Complete variable domain (other parts from reference TRBV5-1 and TRBJ2-5): KAGVTQTPRYLIKTRGQQVTLSCSPISGHRSVSWYQQTPGQGLQFLFEYFSETQRNKGNFPGRFSGRQFSNSRSEMNVSTLELGDSALYLCASSTFGRAETQYFGPGTRLLVL.

V and J are TRBV29-1 and TRBJ1-1; D is possibly TRBD1 (5 bases). V was shortened by 3 bases and J by 3 bases, with 11 bases between the two germline ends. Germline lookup yields CDR1 SQVTM and CDR2 ANQGSEA. The CDR3 consists of 13 residues. CDR3 region: CSVDRVLDTEAFF. The CDR3, as DNA: TGCAGCGTTGACAGGGTCCTGGACACTGAAGCTTTCTTT.

This clone has only a few counts. The sample holds other DNA sequences that translate to the same CDR3. The chain recombines TRBV18 with TRBJ2-1, with 11 bases matching TRBD2. The CDR3 covers 17 residues. Germline assignment: CDR1 KGHSH and CDR2 LQKENI. V dropped 0 bases and J dropped 4; count of bases not matched to a gene: 5. CDR3 amino acids: CASSPPTLAGGYNEQFF. Here the CDR3 DNA reads TGTGCCAGCTCACCACCCACCCTAGCGGGAGGATACAATGAGCAGTTCTTC.

This chain joins TRBV19 and TRBJ1-5; 8 nucleotides align to TRBD1. The CDR3 has 14 amino acids. V was pared by 5 bases and J by 6 bases, with 6 bases of the junction left unmatched. CDR1 and CDR2 from the germline V gene are LNHDA and SQIVND (reference sequence). CDR3 nucleotide sequence: TGTGCCAGTAGTGCCGGACAGGGAGGTCAGCCCCAGCATTTT. It is translated as CASSAGQGGQPQHF.

The V gene is TRBV7-2, the J gene TRBJ1-2, with D unresolved. V lost 2 bases to trimming and J lost 3 bases, with 10 bases between them. CDR3 size: 14 residues. Germline-derived CDR1 and CDR2 are SGHTA and FQGNSA. This chain's CDR3 is CASSLSRLDYGYTF. In nucleotides, the CDR3 is TGTGCCAGCAGCTTATCCCGGCTAGACTATGGCTACACCTTC.

The V gene is TRBV2, the J gene TRBJ2-1, with 7 bases aligning to TRBD2. Germline V gene sequence: CDR1 SNHLY, CDR2 FYNNEI. The CDR3 is 17 amino acids. Germline trimming cut 2 bases from V and 3 bases from J; bases unmatched to any gene: 10. DNA for the CDR3: TGTGCCAGCAGTGAAAGTGCTGGAGCGGGGTTCTACAATGAGCAGTTCTTC. It specifies CASSESAGAGFYNEQFF.